This TCR beta chain was recovered during a study of early T cells in non-severe SARS-CoV-2 infection (dated by TCRdb to the early 2020s). Regarding the research as a whole: Because TCR sequencing relied on bulk RNA taken from unsorted whole blood, pairing of alpha and beta chains was not possible.

This clonotype was counted ten times or more. Its recognized antigen is unknown. The sample holds no much larger clone one base away, and base qualities are not on file. The library was produced with 5' RACE. Sequencing relied on a NextSeq 500. To correct for sequencing error and PCR bias, the TCR library protocol tagged individual cDNA molecules with unique molecular identifiers. Both TCR alpha and beta chains were sequenced, and tight co-correlation was observed between alpha and beta sequence abundances in each sample. Under the source paper's analysis protocol: V gene, J gene and CDR3 annotation of TCR sequences was performed with Decombinator V4. Expanded TCRs were defined as changing significantly between any two time points under a Poisson model with p below 0.0001. TCR abundances were normalised to the total number of TCRs sequenced per sample and were expressed as counts per million. TRAV1-2 paired with TRAJ12, TRAJ20 or TRAJ33 defined MAIT TCRs, while TRAV10 paired with TRAJ18 defined iNKT TCRs. VDJdb, accessed on 1 November 2021, was searched for TCRs annotated for CMV, EBV and SARS-CoV-2, and TCRs annotated for more than one antigen were excluded. In TCRdb, the public reads were trimmed at Q25 with fastp and aligned with MiXCR, with productive beta chains retained. Each CDR3 protein appears once, grouped with its most common genes and DNA. The V and J calls reflect TCRdb's pipeline rather than the authors' work. This sample is represented by some 30,000 distinct CDR3 sequences; about 4.2% of them were singletons. The ten largest clones represent around 10% of the sample.

Paper-wide results and their limitations: Matching against VDJdb was skewed toward anti-spike CD8 responses, likely underestimated virus-specific expansions, and missed private and CD4 specificities.

Spanning cysteine to phenylalanine, the CDR3 consists of 13 amino acids. Only CDR3 DNA remains: 39 bases, in frame from the first base. V is reduced by 1 base and J by 8 bases, leaving a spacing of 9 bases between them. CDR1 is given as SGHVS and CDR2 as FQNEAQ, both from the germline V gene. The study was a case-control design nested within a healthcare worker cohort in London, UK, with weekly nasopharyngeal swab PCR tests and blood sampling. Between 23 and 31 March 2020, the week of the UK lockdown, healthcare workers were enrolled and then followed up weekly for as long as 16 weeks. This TCR came from an adult who was a healthcare worker with PCR-confirmed SARS-CoV-2 infection or an uninfected control (not recorded which). The receptor chain draws on TRBV7-8 and TRBJ2-1; the D region is possibly TRBD1 or TRBD2, each matching across 5 bases. The source material was whole blood. The CDR3 protein is CASSLDRGDEQFF. The nucleotide sequence is given as TGTGCCAGCAGCTTAGATAGGGGAGATGAGCAGTTCTTC.